This TCR beta chain was obtained from a study of OX40 agonist ivuxolimab in advanced cancers. General study results and limits: Mean expanded clone counts were higher in CD8+ than CD4+ T cells. Doses of 0.1 to 3.0 mg/kg were accompanied by clonal expansion of CD4+ and CD8+ blood T cells by week 6.

The assay was immunoSEQ multiplex PCR, and TCRdb's table has in-frame clones only and misses some. The table shows some 40,000 clones, with about nine tenths occurring only once. Details on this clone: Antigen specificity is unknown.

This CDR3 is built from 14 residues. Losses at the gene ends were 7 bases for V and 5 bases for J; bases not matched to a gene: 7. Per the germline V gene, CDR1 is MDHEN and CDR2 is SYDVKM. V and J are TRBV28 and TRBJ1-4; 7 bases agree with TRBD1. The starting material was CD4+ or CD8+ T cells sorted from blood, obtained in a trial of the OX40 agonist ivuxolimab. This clonotype was obtained from an adult with an advanced solid tumor such as melanoma, head and neck, liver or kidney cancer. The CDR3 DNA reads as TGTGCCAGCATCCCGGGACAGTTAAATGAAAAACTGTTTTTT. Translation: CASIPGQLNEKLFF.